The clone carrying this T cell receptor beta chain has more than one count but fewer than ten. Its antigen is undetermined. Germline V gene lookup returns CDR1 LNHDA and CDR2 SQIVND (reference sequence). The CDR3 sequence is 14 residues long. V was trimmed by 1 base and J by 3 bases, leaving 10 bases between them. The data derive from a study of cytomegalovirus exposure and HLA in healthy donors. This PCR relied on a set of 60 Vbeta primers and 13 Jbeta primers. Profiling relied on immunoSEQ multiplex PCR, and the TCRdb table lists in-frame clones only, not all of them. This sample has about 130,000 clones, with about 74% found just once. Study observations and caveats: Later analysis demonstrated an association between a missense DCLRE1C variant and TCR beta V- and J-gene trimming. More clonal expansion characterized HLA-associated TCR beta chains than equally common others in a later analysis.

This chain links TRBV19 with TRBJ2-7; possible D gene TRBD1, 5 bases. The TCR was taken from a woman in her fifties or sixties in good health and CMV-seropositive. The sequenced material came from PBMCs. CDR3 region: CASSIARVGYEQYF. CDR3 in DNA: TGTGCCAGTAGTATAGCCAGGGTGGGCTACGAGCAGTACTTC.